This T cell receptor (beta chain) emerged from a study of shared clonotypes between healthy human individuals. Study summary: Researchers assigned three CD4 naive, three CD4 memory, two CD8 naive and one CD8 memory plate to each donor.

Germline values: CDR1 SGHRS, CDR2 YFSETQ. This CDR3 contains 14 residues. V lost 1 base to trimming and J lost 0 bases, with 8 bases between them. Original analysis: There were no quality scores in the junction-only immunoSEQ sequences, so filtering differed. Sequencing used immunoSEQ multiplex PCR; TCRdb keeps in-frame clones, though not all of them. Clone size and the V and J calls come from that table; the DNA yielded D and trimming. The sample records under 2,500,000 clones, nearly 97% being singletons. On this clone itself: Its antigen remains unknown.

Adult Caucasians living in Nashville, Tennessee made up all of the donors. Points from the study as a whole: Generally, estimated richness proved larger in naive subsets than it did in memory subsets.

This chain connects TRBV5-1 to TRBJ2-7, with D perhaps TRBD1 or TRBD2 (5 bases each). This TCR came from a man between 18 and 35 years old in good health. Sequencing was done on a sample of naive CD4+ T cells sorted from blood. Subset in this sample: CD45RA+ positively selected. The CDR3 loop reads CASSLRGPSYEQYF. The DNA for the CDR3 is TGCGCCAGCAGCTTGCGGGGACCCTCCTACGAGCAGTACTTC.